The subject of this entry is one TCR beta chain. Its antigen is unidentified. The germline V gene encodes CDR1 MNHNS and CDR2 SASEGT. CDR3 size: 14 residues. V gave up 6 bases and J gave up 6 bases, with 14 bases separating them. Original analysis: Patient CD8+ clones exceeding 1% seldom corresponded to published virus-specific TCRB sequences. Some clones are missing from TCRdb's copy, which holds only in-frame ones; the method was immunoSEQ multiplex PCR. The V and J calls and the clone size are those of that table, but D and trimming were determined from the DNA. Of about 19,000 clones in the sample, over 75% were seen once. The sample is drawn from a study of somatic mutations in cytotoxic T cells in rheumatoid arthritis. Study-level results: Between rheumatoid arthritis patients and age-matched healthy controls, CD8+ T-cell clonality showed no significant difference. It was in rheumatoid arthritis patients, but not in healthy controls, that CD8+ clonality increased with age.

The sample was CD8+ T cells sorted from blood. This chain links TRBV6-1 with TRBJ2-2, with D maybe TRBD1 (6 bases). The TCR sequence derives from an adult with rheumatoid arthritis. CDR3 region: CASSPGQIPGELFF. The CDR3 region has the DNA TGTGCCAGCAGCCCGGGACAAATCCCCGGGGAGCTGTTTTTT.